This T cell receptor beta chain was profiled in a study of T cell responses to AZD1222 COVID-19 vaccine (dated by TCRdb to the early 2020s). Notes on the research overall: Because spike-specific TCR depth and breadth did not differ between the two schedules, AZD1222 recipients who got a second dose at roughly 4 weeks were pooled with those who got a second dose at roughly 12 weeks. Trial participants were enrolled by age into 18-55, 56-69 and 70-plus year subgroups, with about 150, 28 and 57 TCR-sequenced participants respectively. TCR sequencing covered roughly 230 trial participants: approximately 200 given two doses of AZD1222 and 26 given two doses of MenACWY control vaccine. What the authors observed across the whole study: Spike-specific TCR breadth and depth rose significantly after two AZD1222 doses compared with day 0 and with MenACWY recipients. Reportedly, close to half of the unique spike-specific TCRs recognized epitopes lying outside the regions that are mutated in the B.1.351 and B.1.1.7 variants. CD4 TCRs associated with the vaccine covered the entire spike protein, and the dominant responses were in regions 160-218 and 743-854. Because no samples from the day 14 peak response were available, repertoires could be characterized only after the peak T cell response. Only five to seven AZD1222 recipients were SARS-CoV-2 seropositive at baseline, limiting conclusions about previously exposed vaccinees. The 56-69-year group was small, and its depth increase did not reach significance, likely because of low power. Most participants were white British and females outnumbered males, and the authors suggested that clonal diversity may have been underestimated.

From cysteine to phenylalanine, the CDR3 is 20 amino acids long. CDR3 DNA only is kept here, 60 bases in frame from base 1. This clone turned up a few times. The clone's antigen remains unknown. No per-base quality is available; no much larger clone lies one base away. Sample time point, as interpreted from the label and publication: baseline before first vaccination. Vaccinee samples were obtained from the UK trials COV001 and COV002, which included a single-blind randomized controlled phase 2/3 trial of AZD1222 (ChAdOx1 nCoV-19) in healthy adults. For TCRbeta chain sequencing, PBMC samples were collected from trial participants at day 0 and at day 28 after the second dose. The CDR3 regions of human TCRbeta chains were subjected to immunosequencing. As for the original processing: TCRs in the repertoires were compared against a reference library of SARS-CoV-2-specific TCRs that had been generated with the MIRA antigen-specificity platform. Breadth was defined as the fraction of unique TCRs that were SARS-CoV-2-associated. Depth was defined as the fraction of total T cells that were SARS-CoV-2-associated. Each spike-specific TCR was assigned to its reactive spike region and to a CD4 or CD8 class using the MIRA data. Log10-transformed breadth and depth values were compared by one-way ANOVA with Sidak's multiple comparisons tests. The immuneACCESS repertoire file appears here via TCRdb, limited to in-frame rearrangements. These files lack a portion of the clones; in checked studies, under half of the deficit traces to unresolved V genes, and the cause of the others is not known. The D gene and trimming were derived from the DNA, and the V and J assignments and clone size from that table. The sample profile shows 56,000 or so clones; over 75% of them were found once. The ten largest make up roughly 16% of the sample.

The material was peripheral blood, obtained on day 0 of AZD1222 vaccination. The V and J genes are TRBV21-1 and TRBJ2-2; TRBD2, the table's D call, was not compared with the DNA. TRBV21-1 is classified as a pseudogene. This receptor was identified in an adult in good health. In nucleotides, the sequence is TGTGCCAGCAGCAAGTCCACGACCGGGACTCAATCCATGCACACCGGGGAGCTGTTTTTT. Translation gives CASSKSTTGTQSMHTGELFF.